The 10 T cell receptor beta chains in this list originate from one sample, sequenced in a study of T cells after somatic rescue of genetic block. TCRdb keeps only in-frame clones here, not all; method: immunoSEQ multiplex PCR. The table shows about 15,000 clones, with about three quarters occurring only once. Sample: peripheral blood mononuclear cells (PBMCs). Receptors originate from a boy aged 5-17 years.

The chain employs TRBV5-4 and TRBJ2-7, with 12 bases fitting TRBD1. Trimming took 3 bases from V and 8 from J; bases not matched to a gene: 6. This CDR3 has 14 residues. CDR1 and CDR2 (germline): SGHNT, YYREEE (reference sequence). In nucleotides, the CDR3 is TGTGCCAGCAGCTGGGGACAGGGGGCAGTTAAGCAGTACTTC. This translates into CASSWGQGAVKQYF.

V and J are TRBV7-3 and TRBJ2-1, with D perhaps TRBD2 (5 bases). Germline CDR1 is SGHTA and CDR2 is FQGTGA. This CDR3 comprises 14 residues. V lost 6 bases to trimming and J lost 3 bases, with 12 bases between them. CDR3 DNA sequence: TGTGCCAGCAGTGAGGGAGAGCTCTACAATGAGCAGTTCTTC. Translating it yields CASSEGELYNEQFF.

This clone has a single count. This chain joins TRBV28 and TRBJ2-7; D is unresolved. The V end lost 1 base, the J end lost 4 bases, and 5 bases lay between the germline ends. Germline V lookup: CDR1 MDHEN, CDR2 SYDVKM. There are 12 residues in the CDR3. The CDR3 reads CASSLYGYEQYF. Here the CDR3 DNA reads TGTGCCAGCAGTTTATATGGTTACGAGCAGTACTTC.

This chain connects TRBV7-2 to TRBJ2-7; D ambiguous. The germline V gene encodes CDR1 SGHTA and CDR2 FQGNSA. V dropped 0 bases and J dropped 9 bases, with 12 bases sitting between them. The CDR3 runs to 13 residues. The CDR3 DNA reads as TGTGCCAGCAGCTTAGCGGAAGGGATTTTGCAGTACTTC. Translated: CASSLAEGILQYF.

The V and J genes are TRBV5-1 and TRBJ2-7; D gene unclear. Deletions cut 3 bases from V and 3 bases from J, with 10 bases between. The CDR3 has 13 amino acids. Germline CDR1 and CDR2: SGHRS and YFSETQ. This chain's CDR3 is CASSSEWFYEQYF. The CDR3 bases are TGCGCCAGCAGCTCCGAATGGTTCTACGAGCAGTACTTC.

V usage is TRBV28 and J usage is TRBJ2-7, with 7 positions matching TRBD2. CDR3 length equals 14 residues. V was clipped by 6 bases and J by 3 bases; unmatched bases: 8. CDR1 MDHEN and CDR2 SYDVKM come from the germline V gene. This CDR3 is CASSLHGGSYEQYF. CDR3 in DNA: TGTGCCAGCAGCCTTCACGGGGGGAGCTACGAGCAGTACTTC.

The chain links TRBV11-2 to TRBJ1-6; D gene uncertain. CDR3 length: 16 residues. Germline lookup yields CDR1 SGHAT and CDR2 FQNNGV. Trimming shortened V by 4 bases and J by 5 bases, and 15 bases separated the two germline ends. The CDR3 sequence: CASSSLPRADNSPLHF. The CDR3 nucleotides are TGTGCCAGCAGCTCCCTTCCTAGGGCAGATAATTCACCCCTCCACTTT.

This clone ranks as medium-sized. The CDR3: CSVGWGPDTQYF. Here the CDR3 DNA reads TGCAGCGTTGGGTGGGGCCCAGATACGCAGTATTTT. V and J are TRBV29-1 and TRBJ2-3; possible D gene TRBD1, 5 bases. CDR3 length: 12 amino acids. CDR1 is SQVTM, CDR2 ANQGSEA, per germline. V was clipped by 4 bases and J by 4 bases, with 9 bases between them.

The chain links TRBV27 to TRBJ2-3, with D maybe TRBD1 (5 bases). This CDR3 is 14 amino acids long. Per germline, CDR1 MNHEY and CDR2 SMNVEV (reference sequence). V dropped 9 bases and J dropped 4 bases, with 17 bases sitting between them. CDR3 amino acids: CASGGRAASDTQYF. The CDR3 region has the DNA TGTGCCAGTGGTGGCAGGGCAGCATCAGATACGCAGTATTTT.

In its sample, this clone is medium-sized. The rearrangement uses TRBV6-1 and TRBJ1-4; 9 bases align to TRBD1. Trimming at V came to 1 base and at J to 9 bases, leaving 15 bases not matched to a gene. Germline CDR1 and CDR2: MNHNS and SASEGT. This CDR3 has 18 residues. CDR3 sequence: CASSEEGQQGAGEKKLFF. CDR3 nucleotides: TGTGCCAGCAGTGAAGAGGGGCAACAGGGGGCTGGGGAGAAAAAACTGTTTTTT.